This T cell receptor (beta chain) stems from a study of regulatory T cells in long-lasting Graves disease. Arm-PCR of CDR3 regions and iRepertoire HTBI primers were used to build TCR beta libraries. TCRdb processed the multiplex PCR reads anew with MiXCR; each CDR3 protein has one entry. The data contain roughly 300,000 distinct CDR3 sequences, 22% of them singletons. CDR3 size: 15 residues. The V gene lost 0 bases and the J gene lost 4 bases, with 13 bases spanning the gap. CDR1 SGHTA and CDR2 FQGNSA come from the germline V gene. As to time point: persistent/refractory GD, antithyroid drugs over 5 years with positive TRAb. The authors made the TCR library using RNA they extracted from PBMCs.

The clonotype comes from a female donor with Graves disease. This chain joins TRBV7-2 and TRBJ2-7; D possibly uses TRBD1 or TRBD2 (6 bases each). The sample was peripheral blood mononuclear cells (PBMCs), taken when the disease was refractory, from a patient treated with antithyroid drugs. This CDR3 reads CASSLARGRLYEQYF. The CDR3 DNA follows: TGTGCCAGCAGCTTAGCCCGGGGGCGCTTGTACGAGCAGTACTTC.